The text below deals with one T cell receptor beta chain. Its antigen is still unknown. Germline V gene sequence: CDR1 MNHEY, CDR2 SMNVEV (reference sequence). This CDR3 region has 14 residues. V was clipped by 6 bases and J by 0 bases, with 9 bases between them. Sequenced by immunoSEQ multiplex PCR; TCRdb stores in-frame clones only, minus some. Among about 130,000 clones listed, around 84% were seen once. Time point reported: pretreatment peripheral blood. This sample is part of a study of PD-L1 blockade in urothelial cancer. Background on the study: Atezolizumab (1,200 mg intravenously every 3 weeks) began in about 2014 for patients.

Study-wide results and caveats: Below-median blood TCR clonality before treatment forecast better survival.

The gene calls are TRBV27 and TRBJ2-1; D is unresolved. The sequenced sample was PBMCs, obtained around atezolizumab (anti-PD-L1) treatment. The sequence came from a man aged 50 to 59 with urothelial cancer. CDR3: CASRVTNSYNEQFF. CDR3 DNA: TGTGCCAGCAGAGTGACAAACTCCTACAATGAGCAGTTCTTC.